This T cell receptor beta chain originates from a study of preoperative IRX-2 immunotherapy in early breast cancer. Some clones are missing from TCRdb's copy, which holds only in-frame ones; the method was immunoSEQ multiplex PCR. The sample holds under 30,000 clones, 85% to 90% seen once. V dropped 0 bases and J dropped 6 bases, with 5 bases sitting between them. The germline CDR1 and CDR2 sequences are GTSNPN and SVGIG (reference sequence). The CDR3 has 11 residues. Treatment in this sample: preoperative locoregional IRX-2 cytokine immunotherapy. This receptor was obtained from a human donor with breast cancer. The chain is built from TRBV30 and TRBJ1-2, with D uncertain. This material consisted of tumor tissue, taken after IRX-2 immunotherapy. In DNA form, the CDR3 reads TGTGCCTGGAGTGTACTCAATGGCTACACCTTC. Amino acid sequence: CAWSVLNGYTF.